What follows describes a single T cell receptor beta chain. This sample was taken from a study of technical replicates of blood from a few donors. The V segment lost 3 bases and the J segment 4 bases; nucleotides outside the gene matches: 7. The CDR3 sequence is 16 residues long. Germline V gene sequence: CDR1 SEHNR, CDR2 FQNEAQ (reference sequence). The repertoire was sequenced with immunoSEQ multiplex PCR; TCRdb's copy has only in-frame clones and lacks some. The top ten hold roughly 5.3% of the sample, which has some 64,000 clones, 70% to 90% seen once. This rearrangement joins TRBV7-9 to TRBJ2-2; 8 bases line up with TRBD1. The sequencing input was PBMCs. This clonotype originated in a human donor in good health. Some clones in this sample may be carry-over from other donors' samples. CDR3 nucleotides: TGTGCCAGCAGCTTGACAGGGGACAAACCCACCGGGGAGCTGTTTTTT. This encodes CASSLTGDKPTGELFF.